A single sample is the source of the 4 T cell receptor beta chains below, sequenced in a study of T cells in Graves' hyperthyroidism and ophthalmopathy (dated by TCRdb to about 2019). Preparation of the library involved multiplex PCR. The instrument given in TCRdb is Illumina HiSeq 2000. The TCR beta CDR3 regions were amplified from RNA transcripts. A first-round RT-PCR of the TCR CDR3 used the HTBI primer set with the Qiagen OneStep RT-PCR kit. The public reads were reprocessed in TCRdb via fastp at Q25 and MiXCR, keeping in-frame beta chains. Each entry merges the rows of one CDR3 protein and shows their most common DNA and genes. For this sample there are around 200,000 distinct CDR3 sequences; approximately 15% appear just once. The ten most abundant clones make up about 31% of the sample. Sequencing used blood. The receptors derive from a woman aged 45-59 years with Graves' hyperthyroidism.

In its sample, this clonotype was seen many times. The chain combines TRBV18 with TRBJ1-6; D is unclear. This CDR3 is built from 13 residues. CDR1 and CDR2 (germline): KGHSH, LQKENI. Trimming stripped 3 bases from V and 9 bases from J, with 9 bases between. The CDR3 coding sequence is TGTGCCAGCTCACCGGGGAGTGGTTCACCCCTCCACTTT. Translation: CASSPGSGSPLHF.

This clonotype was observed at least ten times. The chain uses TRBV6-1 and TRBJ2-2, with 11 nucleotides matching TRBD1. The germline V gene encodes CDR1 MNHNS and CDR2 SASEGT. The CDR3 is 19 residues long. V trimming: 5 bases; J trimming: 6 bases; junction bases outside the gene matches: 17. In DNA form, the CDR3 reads TGTGCCAGCAGTTCCCCCGGGACAGGGGGATCGAGGGTAGCCGGGGAGCTGTTTTTT. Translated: CASSSPGTGGSRVAGELFF.

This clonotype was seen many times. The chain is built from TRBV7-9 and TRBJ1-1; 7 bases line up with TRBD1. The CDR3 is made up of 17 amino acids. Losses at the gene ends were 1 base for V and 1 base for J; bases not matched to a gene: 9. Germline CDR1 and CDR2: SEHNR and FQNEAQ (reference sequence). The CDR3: CASSLVPTGLGNTEAFF. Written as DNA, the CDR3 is TGTGCCAGCAGCTTAGTACCGACAGGGCTCGGGAACACTGAAGCTTTCTTT.

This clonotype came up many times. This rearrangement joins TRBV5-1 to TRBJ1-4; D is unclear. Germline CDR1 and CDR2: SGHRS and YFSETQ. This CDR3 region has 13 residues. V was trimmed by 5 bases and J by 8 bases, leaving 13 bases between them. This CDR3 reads CASRGGNEEKLFF. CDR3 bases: TGCGCCAGCAGAGGCGGGAATGAAGAAAAACTGTTTTTT.